The T cell receptor (beta chain) under discussion was sequenced for a study of cytomegalovirus exposure and HLA in healthy donors. At the level of the study: Of the donors genotyped, several hundred in all, about 82% fell in the Caucasian-associated ancestry cluster. Study-level results: Donors belonging to an Asian-associated ancestry cluster reportedly showed fewer N-insertions in productive TCRs than the roughly 700-donor mean, according to what a later analysis found.

Trimming stripped 5 bases from V and 4 bases from J, with 11 bases between. The length of the CDR3 is 13 residues. Germline CDR1 is MNHEY and CDR2 is SVGAGI. Donors had nominal health at sampling but likely had unrecorded immune exposures. Points on this clone: The antigen is undetermined.

The PCR ran on 60 Vbeta and 13 Jbeta primers. Per the authors' pipeline: About 11 million of the 75 million to 95 million unique TCR beta chains counted in a later analysis were shared. The assay was immunoSEQ multiplex PCR, and TCRdb's table has in-frame clones only and misses some. V and J calls and clone size come straight from that table; D and trimming were deduced from the DNA. There are 90,000 to 120,000 clones in the sample; roughly 80% occur only once, and 2.7% lies in the top ten. This sequence was found in a man aged 25-40 years in good health and CMV-seropositive. This chain links TRBV6-5 with TRBJ1-1; D is perhaps TRBD1 (6 bases). Input material: PBMCs. The CDR3 spells CASSEQGFTEAFF. The CDR3 coding sequence is TGTGCCAGCAGTGAGCAGGGGTTCACTGAAGCTTTCTTT.